These 27 T cell receptor beta chains share one sample of origin, sequenced in a study of blood T cell repertoires in COVID-19. Sequenced by immunoSEQ multiplex PCR; TCRdb stores in-frame clones only, minus some. Here the sample spans about 160,000 clones, 80% to 90% being singletons. Sequenced: peripheral blood. The receptors were sampled from a woman between 65 and 79 years old with acute or convalescent COVID-19.

This clone was seen more than once but under ten times. The rearrangement links TRBV9 to TRBJ2-2; D uncertain. The germline V gene encodes CDR1 SGDLS and CDR2 YYNGEE. This CDR3 is built from 14 residues. The germline V and J ends were trimmed by 5 bases and 0 bases, with 8 bases remaining between them. CDR3 sequence (DNA): TGTGCCAGCAGTACAACAGCGAACACCGGGGAGCTGTTTTTT. This codes for CASSTTANTGELFF.

The CDR3 sequence is CASSLFGQGRHEQYF. DNA of the CDR3: TGTGCCAGCAGCTTGTTCGGGCAGGGGCGACACGAGCAGTACTTC. This chain links TRBV5-4 with TRBJ2-7; the D gene is possibly TRBD1 (6 bases). The CDR3 has 15 amino acids. CDR1 and CDR2 (germline): SGHNT, YYREEE (reference sequence). The V and J ends lost 1 base and 5 bases respectively, with 16 bases between them.

This chain connects TRBV9 to TRBJ2-1; TRBD2 matches 8 bases. The V gene end was trimmed by 0 bases and the J gene end by 4 bases; junction bases not matched to a gene: 6. The CDR3 contains 16 residues. Per the germline V gene, CDR1 is SGDLS and CDR2 is YYNGEE. CDR3 sequence reads: CASSVEVAGIYNEQFF. CDR3 nucleotide sequence: TGTGCCAGCAGCGTAGAAGTAGCGGGGATATACAATGAGCAGTTCTTC.

The rearrangement links TRBV5-3 to TRBJ2-7; possible D gene TRBD2, 6 bases. TRBV5-3 is treated as an ORF (open reading frame) with a function not yet certain. This CDR3 is built from 13 residues. V lost 4 bases to trimming and J lost 4 bases, with 12 bases between them. CDR3 loop: CARSAGTPYEQYF. DNA for the CDR3: TGTGCCAGAAGCGCCGGGACTCCATACGAGCAGTACTTC.

The sample holds one count of this clone. V gene TRBV2 combines with J gene TRBJ1-2; weak D call: TRBD1 (6 bases). Trimming left V 1 base short and J 4 bases short, with 10 bases between. The length of the CDR3 is 14 residues. Per the germline V gene, CDR1 is SNHLY and CDR2 is FYNNEI. The CDR3 is CASSEGGTSYGYTF. The CDR3 DNA is TGTGCCAGCAGTGAAGGAGGGACAAGCTATGGCTACACCTTC.

The CDR3 sequence is CASSYSPLAGPLNTQYF. DNA for the CDR3: TGTGCCAGCAGCTATAGCCCACTAGCGGGACCGCTAAATACGCAGTATTTT. V usage is TRBV9 and J usage is TRBJ2-3, with 10 bases identical to TRBD2. The V and J ends lost 4 bases and 7 bases, in that order; junction bases with no gene match: 15. This CDR3 spans 17 amino acids. Germline V lookup: CDR1 SGDLS, CDR2 YYNGEE.

A single count supports this clone. CDR3 in DNA: TGTGCCACCGGAGGGGTGAACACTGAAGCTTTCTTT. Translating gives CATGGVNTEAFF. V usage is TRBV6-5 and J usage is TRBJ1-1; possible D gene TRBD1, 5 bases. The CDR3 runs to 12 residues. V lost 10 bases to trimming and J lost 0 bases, with 9 bases between them. Germline V gene lookup returns CDR1 MNHEY and CDR2 SVGAGI.

This clone was found once. The chain joins TRBV12-2 to TRBJ2-2; the listed D gene, TRBD2, was not tested against the DNA. TRBV12-2 is labeled a pseudogene. This CDR3 region has 16 residues. The CDR3 DNA reads TGTGCAAGTCGCTTTTGGAGAGTAGATGACACCGGGGAGCTGTTTTTT. Protein sequence: CASRFWRVDDTGELFF.

V is TRBV20-1 and J is TRBJ1-6; TRBD1 matches 8 bases. Trimming at V came to 3 bases and at J to 8 bases, leaving 3 bases not matched to a gene. The CDR3 totals 13 residues. Looked up from germline, CDR1 is DFQATT and CDR2 is SNEGSKA (reference sequence). The CDR3 DNA sequence: TGCAGTGCTAGTCAGGGGGCGGATTCACCCCTCCACTTT. It translates to CSASQGADSPLHF.

This sequence joins TRBV11-1 and TRBJ1-1; no clear D gene. Trimming stripped 5 bases from V and 11 bases from J, with 12 bases between. The CDR3 sequence is 11 residues long. Per the germline V gene, CDR1 is SGHAT and CDR2 is FQDESV (reference sequence). The CDR3 is CASSLSSRAFF. CDR3 bases: TGTGCCAGCAGCCTCTCATCGCGCGCTTTCTTT.

The chain combines TRBV11-2 with TRBJ2-7; 7 nucleotides agree with TRBD1. The germline V gene has CDR1 SGHAT and CDR2 FQNNGV. Trimming took 9 bases from V and 3 from J; bases not matched to a gene: 5. This CDR3 has 12 amino acids. The CDR3 protein is CASRQGNYEQYF. CDR3 nucleotides: TGTGCCAGTAGACAGGGAAACTACGAGCAGTACTTC.

The chain combines TRBV5-1 with TRBJ2-1, with 9 bases aligning to TRBD2. From germline, CDR1 is SGHRS and CDR2 YFSETQ. The CDR3 is 16 amino acids. Trimming took 1 base from V and 5 from J; bases not matched to a gene: 7. This CDR3 is CASSLPGGGAHNEQFF. The CDR3 bases are TGCGCCAGCAGCTTGCCGGGCGGGGGGGCCCACAATGAGCAGTTCTTC.

The chain links TRBV6-5 to TRBJ1-3, with 10 bases aligning to TRBD1. The CDR3 totals 13 residues. From germline, CDR1 is MNHEY and CDR2 SVGAGI. Trimming took 6 bases from V and 11 from J; bases not matched to a gene: 7. DNA of the CDR3: TGTGCCAGCAGCCGGGACAGGGGCCGGTCCATATATTTT. It is translated as CASSRDRGRSIYF.

The chain employs TRBV19 and TRBJ1-2; 9 bases line up with TRBD1. Germline lookup yields CDR1 LNHDA and CDR2 SQIVND (reference sequence). V dropped 2 bases and J dropped 8; count of bases not matched to a gene: 6. The CDR3 runs 14 residues. The CDR3 nucleotides read TGTGCCAGTAGTATACCGGGACAGGGAGGAGGCTACACCTTC. Translating it yields CASSIPGQGGGYTF.

This clone was observed once. The V gene is TRBV10-3, the J gene TRBJ2-7, with 10 bases lining up with TRBD2. The trim removed 10 bases at V and 9 bases at J, leaving 21 bases unmatched. This CDR3 spans 16 amino acids. The germline V gene encodes CDR1 ENHRY and CDR2 SYGVKD. CDR3 protein: CATNPTVAGGYKAQYF. The CDR3 DNA reads as TGTGCCACCAACCCTACTGTAGCGGGAGGCTATAAGGCGCAGTACTTC.

The chain uses TRBV6-1 and TRBJ2-3; possible D gene TRBD1, 5 bases. Looked up from germline, CDR1 is MNHNS and CDR2 is SASEGT. Between the trimmed V and J ends, which lost 2 bases and 4 bases, there was a span of 13 bases. This CDR3 comprises 15 residues. CDR3 loop: CASSERVRGPDTQYF. The DNA of the CDR3 is TGTGCCAGCAGTGAAAGGGTTAGGGGCCCAGATACGCAGTATTTT.

V gene TRBV27 combines with J gene TRBJ1-4, with D uncertain. Germline CDR1 and CDR2: MNHEY and SMNVEV (reference sequence). The CDR3 is 14 amino acids. Trimming removed 2 bases at V and 7 bases at J, with 11 bases between. The CDR3 loop reads CASSLTGVGEKLFF. CDR3 bases: TGTGCCAGCAGTTTAACCGGGGTTGGTGAAAAACTGTTTTTT.

This chain uses TRBV29-1 with TRBJ1-2; D is uncertain. The CDR3 covers 10 residues. V shed 6 bases and J shed 6 bases, with 8 bases lying between them. The germline CDR1 and CDR2 sequences are SQVTM and ANQGSEA. CDR3 bases: TGCAGCGTGGTGGCTGATGGCTACACCTTC. Protein sequence: CSVVADGYTF.

The sample holds one count of this clone. The chain couples TRBV5-5 to TRBJ1-2; no reliable D call. Germline CDR1 reads SGHKS; CDR2 reads YYEKEE (reference sequence). The germline V and J ends were trimmed by 4 bases and 8 bases, with 12 bases remaining between them. The CDR3 sequence is 12 residues long. Written as DNA, the CDR3 is TGTGCCAGCAGCCGTTCTATGGTCGGCTACACCTTC. Its translation is CASSRSMVGYTF. The entire variable domain, with the rest obtained from reference TRBV5-5 and TRBJ1-2, is as follows: DAGVTQSPTHLIKTRGQQVTLRCSPISGHKSVSWYQQVLGQGPQFIFQYYEKEERGRGNFPDRFSARQFPNYSSELNVNALLLGDSALYLCASSRSMVGYTFGSGTRLTVV.

This rearrangement joins TRBV27 to TRBJ2-1; 7 positions match TRBD2. This CDR3 is built from 18 residues. The junction had 11 bases not matched to a gene; V was cut back by 3 bases and J by 0 bases. From germline, CDR1 is MNHEY and CDR2 SMNVEV (reference sequence). The CDR3 bases are TGTGCCAGCAGTTTCCAGGGATCGGGGGGTAGCTCCTACAATGAGCAGTTCTTC. Amino acid sequence: CASSFQGSGGSSYNEQFF.

The CDR3 loop reads CASRDGQGSYGYTF. Written as DNA, the CDR3 is TGTGCCAGCAGGGATGGACAGGGGAGCTATGGCTACACCTTC. The J gene is TRBJ1-2, the V gene TRBV6-5; 9 nucleotides match TRBD1. J was trimmed by 4 bases and V by 6 bases; bases with no gene match: 6. In germline, CDR1 is MNHEY, CDR2 SVGAGI. The CDR3 sequence is 14 residues long.

The CDR3 region has the DNA TGTGCCAGCAGCACCCGGGACAATGAGCAGTTCTTC. Its protein product is CASSTRDNEQFF. V gene TRBV6-2 or TRBV6-3 combines with J gene TRBJ2-1; D is undetermined. From germline, CDR1 is MNHEY and CDR2 SVGEGT. V was pared by 6 bases and J by 5 bases, with 8 bases between. This CDR3 comprises 12 residues.

The V gene is TRBV10-3, the J gene TRBJ1-5, with D possibly being TRBD1 (5 bases). The CDR3 is 15 amino acids. The germline V gene has CDR1 ENHRY and CDR2 SYGVKD. Trimming shortened V by 3 bases and J by 2 bases, and 11 bases separated the two germline ends. The CDR3 spells CAISEGVMGNQPQHF. The CDR3 nucleotides are TGTGCCATCAGTGAAGGGGTTATGGGCAATCAGCCCCAGCATTTT.

The J gene is TRBJ2-5, the V gene TRBV10-3; perhaps TRBD1 as D (6 bases). The V end was cut by 10 bases, the J end by 5 bases, with 14 bases between. CDR3 length equals 12 residues. CDR1 and CDR2 from the germline V gene are ENHRY and SYGVKD. The CDR3: CATRTDSETQYF. CDR3 in DNA: TGTGCCACGCGGACAGACTCGGAGACCCAGTACTTC.

The chain has TRBV4-1 and TRBJ1-5; D is undetermined. The CDR3 is made up of 15 amino acids. The germline V and J ends were trimmed by 0 bases and 0 bases, with 6 bases remaining between them. The germline V gene has CDR1 MGHRA and CDR2 YSYEKL. CDR3 nucleotides: TGCGCCAGCAGCCAAGACTCGTATAGCAATCAGCCCCAGCATTTT. Its protein product is CASSQDSYSNQPQHF.

CDR3 in amino acids: CASRGTGDTEAFF. The CDR3 DNA reads as TGTGCCAGCAGAGGAACAGGGGACACTGAAGCTTTCTTT. The rearrangement links TRBV27 to TRBJ1-1; 7 bases fit TRBD1. The J segment lost 3 bases and the V segment lost 6 bases, leaving 4 bases of the junction unmatched. There are 13 residues in the CDR3. Germline-derived CDR1 and CDR2 are MNHEY and SMNVEV (reference sequence).

This chain uses TRBV7-8 with TRBJ2-5; D gene ambiguous. The CDR3 has 14 amino acids. V was clipped by 1 base and J by 2 bases, with 8 bases between them. Germline V gene data show CDR1 as SGHVS and CDR2 as FQNEAQ. The CDR3 spells CASSLGPVQETQYF. CDR3 bases: TGTGCCAGCAGCTTAGGGCCAGTTCAAGAGACCCAGTACTTC. The entire variable domain, with the rest obtained from reference TRBV7-8 and TRBJ2-5, is as follows: GAGVSQSPRYKVAKRGQDVALRCDPISGHVSLFWYQQALGQGPEFLTYFQNEAQLDKSGLPSDRFFAERPEGSVSTLKIQRTQQEDSAVYLCASSLGPVQETQYFGPGTRLLVL.